The clone carrying this T cell receptor (beta chain) was counted a few times. Trimming took off 4 bases at V and 5 bases at J, with 5 bases between the two ends. The CDR3 consists of 12 residues. The germline V gene has CDR1 ENHRY and CDR2 SYGVKD. TCRdb passed the 5' RACE reads through MiXCR, listing each CDR3 protein once. The repertoire includes 1.5 million to 2 million distinct CDR3 sequences, about 30% of them detected once, and under 0.35% sits in the top ten. The sample is drawn from a study of identical twins. This chain links TRBV10-3 with TRBJ2-2; D uncertain. Sequencing was carried out using cord blood. The sequence derives from a newborn girl in good health. CDR3 loop: CAISARTGELFF. In DNA form, the CDR3 reads TGTGCCATCAGTGCGCGTACCGGGGAGCTGTTTTTT.